One sample yielded the 31 T cell receptor beta chains listed below, sequenced in a study of blood T cells in healthy people across ages. The second PCR ran about 6 to 12 cycles with a sample-barcoded 5' primer and J-beta primers. TCRdb analysed the 5' RACE reads with MiXCR anew, one entry per CDR3 protein. The sample has about 810,000 distinct CDR3 sequences, under 40% seen once; the top ten hold 13%. The sequenced material came from blood. These receptors were obtained from a man between 18 and 35 years old in good health.

This clonotype was seen a few times. The rearrangement uses TRBV4-3 and TRBJ1-4; the D is unclear. This CDR3 is 15 amino acids long. Germline CDR1 LGHNA, CDR2 YSLEER. The V end lost 6 bases, the J end lost 0 bases, and 11 bases lay between the germline ends. CDR3 nucleotides: TGCGCCAGCAGTTTGACACCAACAACTAATGAAAAACTGTTTTTT. Amino acids: CASSLTPTTNEKLFF.

The chain is built from TRBV29-1 and TRBJ2-1; 11 bases match TRBD2. Germline CDR1 is SQVTM and CDR2 is ANQGSEA. CDR3 length equals 14 residues. J was trimmed by 7 bases and V by 7 bases; bases with no gene match: 9. CDR3 nucleotides: TGCAGCGCGATACTAGCGGGAGTTGATAATGAGCAGTTCTTC. Its translation: CSAILAGVDNEQFF.

In regard to this clonotype: One junction end disagrees with the germline gene, perhaps due to a read error. This chain joins TRBV12-3 or TRBV12-4 and TRBJ2-3; D may correspond to TRBD1 or TRBD2 (6 bases each). The CDR3 extends over 16 amino acids. CDR3 in amino acids: CASSFVSGAGADTEYF. The CDR3, as DNA: TGTGCCAGCAGTTTCGTGTCGGGGGCGGGCGCAGATACGGAGTATTTT.

The chain recombines TRBV19 with TRBJ1-1; D is unclear. The CDR3 extends over 12 amino acids. The germline gives CDR1 LNHDA, CDR2 SQIVND (reference sequence). V gave up 3 bases and J gave up 9 bases, with 11 bases separating them. The CDR3, as DNA: TGTGCCAGTAGTATCCCCCTCAGGAAAGCTTTCTTT. This sequence encodes CASSIPLRKAFF. Looking up the rest from reference TRBV19 and TRBJ1-1 gives the full variable domain: DGGITQSPKYLFRKEGQNVTLSCEQNLNHDAMYWYRQDPGQGLRLIYYSQIVNDFQKGDIAEGYSVSREKKESFPLTVTSAQKNPTAFYLCASSIPLRKAFFGQGTRLTVV.

This clonotype has a count of ten or more. The V call is TRBV10-3, the J call TRBJ2-5; 9 bases align to TRBD2. This CDR3 region has 16 residues. Trimming removed 3 bases from V and 4 bases from J; junction bases left unmatched: 9. Germline V gives CDR1 ENHRY, CDR2 SYGVKD. The CDR3 loop is CAISESIAGDGETQYF. The CDR3 DNA reads as TGTGCCATCAGTGAATCTATAGCGGGGGATGGAGAGACCCAGTACTTC.

In this sample, this clonotype turned up a few times. V usage is TRBV12-3 or TRBV12-4 and J usage is TRBJ1-3, with TRBD1 as a possible D gene (5 bases). V was pared by 5 bases and J by 3 bases, with 17 bases between. This CDR3 is 16 amino acids long. The CDR3 protein is CASSPGAGTYGNTIYF. DNA of the CDR3: TGTGCCAGCAGTCCCGGTGCCGGGACTTATGGAAACACCATATATTTT.

This rearrangement joins TRBV9 to TRBJ2-5, with D tentatively TRBD2 (5 bases). The germline V gene encodes CDR1 SGDLS and CDR2 YYNGEE. The CDR3 runs 14 residues. V was trimmed by 2 bases and J by 1 base, leaving 9 bases between them. DNA of the CDR3: TGTGCCAGCAGCGTCGAACTAGTCCAAGAGACCCAGTACTTC. Its protein is CASSVELVQETQYF.

The rearrangement joins TRBV29-1 to TRBJ2-4; no definite D call. The J call could be wrong; TRBJ2-7 is a better fit for the DNA end. Germline loops: CDR1 SQVTM, CDR2 ANQGSEA. The CDR3 consists of 12 residues. The DNA for the CDR3 is TGCAGCGTTGAGGCCGCTAGGTACGAGCAGTACTTC. The encoded protein is CSVEAARYEQYF.

CDR3 region: CASSEKRGHPDPLLNTEAFF. CDR3 nucleotide sequence: TGTGCCAGCAGTGAAAAACGCGGACACCCGGACCCACTGTTGAACACTGAAGCTTTCTTT. V and J are TRBV2 and TRBJ1-1, with a possible D match to TRBD1 (5 bases). The CDR3 loop spans 20 amino acids. Germline V gives CDR1 SNHLY, CDR2 FYNNEI. Trimming shortened V by 2 bases and J by 0 bases, and 25 bases separated the two germline ends. Full variable domain (missing parts from reference TRBV2 and TRBJ1-1): EPEVTQTPSHQVTQMGQEVILRCVPISNHLYFYWYRQILGQKVEFLVSFYNNEISEKSEIFDDQFSVERPDGSNFTLKIRSTKLEDSAMYFCASSEKRGHPDPLLNTEAFFGQGTRLTVV.

The genes are TRBV12-3 or TRBV12-4 and TRBJ2-7; D is perhaps TRBD1 (7 bases). This CDR3 is built from 15 residues. V lost 3 bases and J lost 3, with 15 bases in between. In DNA, the CDR3 is TGTGCCAGCAGTTTGGGAGGCAGGGGGTTCTACGAGCAGTACTTC. Translating gives CASSLGGRGFYEQYF.

The V and J genes are TRBV9 and TRBJ2-3; tentatively, D is TRBD2 (5 bases). Germline V gene data show CDR1 as SGDLS and CDR2 as YYNGEE. The CDR3 extends over 15 amino acids. V lost 0 bases and J lost 2, with 10 bases in between. CDR3 sequence reads: CASSVVPGDTDTQYF. The CDR3 coding sequence is TGTGCCAGCAGCGTAGTTCCCGGGGACACAGATACGCAGTATTTT.

The CDR3 spells CSAYRFPTTDTQYF. The DNA of the CDR3 is TGCAGTGCTTACCGTTTCCCTACCACAGATACGCAGTATTTT. The genes are TRBV20-1 and TRBJ2-3; no definite D call. Trimming removed 5 bases from V and 2 bases from J, with 14 bases in between. The germline CDR1 and CDR2 sequences are DFQATT and SNEGSKA (reference sequence). The CDR3 runs to 14 residues.

This clonotype was counted only a few times. The rearrangement uses TRBV12-3 or TRBV12-4 and TRBJ1-1; 7 bases match TRBD1. There are 16 residues in the CDR3. The junction had 17 bases not matched to a gene; V was cut back by 7 bases and J by 6 bases. The CDR3 DNA reads TGTGCCAGCAACACCGGGACAGAGAATTCGGTCCCTGAAGCTTTCTTT. Translated: CASNTGTENSVPEAFF.

This clonotype was seen only a few times. The CDR3: CASSSLTGSRQPQHF. The CDR3 coding sequence is TGTGCCAGCAGCTCCCTGACAGGGTCACGGCAGCCCCAGCATTTT. This rearrangement joins TRBV7-2 to TRBJ1-5; 7 bases are shared with TRBD1. The V and J ends lost 4 bases and 7 bases, in that order; junction bases with no gene match: 10. The CDR3 is made up of 15 amino acids. From germline, CDR1 is SGHTA and CDR2 FQGNSA. Supplemented by reference TRBV7-2 and TRBJ1-5, the full variable domain reads GAGVSQSPSNKVTEKGKDVELRCDPISGHTALYWYRQSLGQGLEFLIYFQGNSAPDKSGLPSDRFSAERTGGSVSTLTIQRTQQEDSAVYLCASSSLTGSRQPQHFGDGTRLSIL.

The V and J genes are TRBV7-2 and TRBJ2-3; D might be TRBD2 (6 bases). CDR1 is SGHTA and CDR2 is FQGNSA in the germline V gene. This CDR3 has 13 residues. Trimming removed 5 bases at V and 14 bases at J, with 20 bases between. The CDR3 DNA reads TGTGCCAGCAGCCCAGAGGGGCGGGGCCAGTGGTATTTT. Translation gives CASSPEGRGQWYF.

This clonotype was recorded at least ten times. The chain has TRBV6-5 and TRBJ1-2, with D perhaps matching TRBD1 (5 bases). V lost 5 bases and J 4 bases, leaving 11 bases between the germline ends. The CDR3 contains 13 residues. The V gene's germline CDR1 is MNHEY and CDR2 SVGAGI. CDR3 sequence: CASSGRQTYGYTF. DNA of the CDR3: TGTGCCAGCAGTGGACGACAGACCTATGGCTACACCTTC.

This clonotype turned up a few times. In nucleotides, the CDR3 is TGCAGCGGGGGGACAGGGTGTGGCTACACCTTC. Amino acid sequence: CSGGTGCGYTF. V gene TRBV29-1 combines with J gene TRBJ1-2; 9 bases are shared with TRBD1. Germline CDR1 SQVTM, CDR2 ANQGSEA. V shed 7 bases, J shed 7 bases, and the junction held 4 bases outside the gene matches. This CDR3 contains 11 residues.

To note about this clonotype: One end of the junction fails to match germline, which may point to a read error. For the CDR3, the DNA is TGTGCCAGCAGTGGACCGGGACAGGGGCTTACAGGTACGCAGTATTTT. Its translation is CASSGPGQGLTGTQYF. The chain employs TRBV12-3 or TRBV12-4 and TRBJ2-3; 10 positions match TRBD1. This CDR3 spans 16 amino acids.

This CDR3 is CASSAQGPAKNIQYF. CDR3 in DNA: TGTGCCAGCAGTGCTCAGGGGCCAGCCAAAAACATTCAGTACTTC. V and J are TRBV12-3 or TRBV12-4 and TRBJ2-4; weak D call: TRBD1 (6 bases). The CDR3 totals 15 residues. Deletions cut 5 bases from V and 0 bases from J, with 11 bases between.

Ten or more counts support this clonotype. The genes are TRBV20-1 and TRBJ2-1; no firm D call. The CDR3 has 13 residues. Germline V gene data show CDR1 as DFQATT and CDR2 as SNEGSKA (reference sequence). V was shortened by 3 bases and J by 0 bases, with 6 bases between the two germline ends. CDR3 residues: CSASRSSYNEQFF. The CDR3 bases are TGCAGTGCTAGTAGGAGCTCCTACAATGAGCAGTTCTTC.

The V and J genes are TRBV29-1 and TRBJ1-1; tentative D call: TRBD1 (5 bases). CDR3 length: 14 residues. CDR1 and CDR2 from the germline V gene are SQVTM and ANQGSEA. The V end was cut by 4 bases, the J end by 1 base, with 13 bases between. The CDR3 is CSVGLAGRNTEAFF. As DNA, the CDR3 is TGCAGCGTTGGTCTGGCAGGGCGGAACACTGAAGCTTTCTTT.

A few counts support this clonotype. This CDR3 reads CASSYSIGEGAEAFF. The CDR3 DNA reads TGTGCCAGCAGTTACTCGATCGGAGAAGGGGCTGAAGCTTTCTTT. V usage is TRBV6-5 and J usage is TRBJ1-1; tentative D call: TRBD1 (5 bases). CDR1 is MNHEY and CDR2 is SVGAGI in the germline V gene. The V and J ends lost 0 bases and 6 bases respectively, with 14 bases between them. The CDR3 is 15 residues long.

CDR3 nucleotide sequence: TGTGCCTGGAGCGCGGGGGGGGCTAACTATGGCTACACCTTC. Its translation: CAWSAGGANYGYTF. The chain has TRBV30 and TRBJ1-2; D possibly corresponds to TRBD1 (5 bases). The CDR3 is 14 residues long. The germline CDR1 and CDR2 sequences are GTSNPN and SVGIG (reference sequence). V was trimmed by 3 bases and J by 0 bases, leaving 11 bases between them.

The chain is built from TRBV7-9 and TRBJ1-5; D not certain. The V and J ends lost 6 bases and 0 bases respectively, with 6 bases between them. The CDR3 has 13 residues. CDR1 is SEHNR and CDR2 is FQNEAQ in the germline V gene (reference sequence). Here the CDR3 reads CASSHDSNQPQHF. The CDR3 coding sequence is TGTGCCAGCAGTCACGATAGCAATCAGCCCCAGCATTTT.

The chain is built from TRBV7-2 and TRBJ2-2, with no clear D. With 1 base removed from V and 7 bases from J, the gap between germline ends came to 7 bases. This CDR3 spans 13 amino acids. Looked up from germline, CDR1 is SGHTA and CDR2 is FQGNSA. Here the CDR3 reads CASSLVSVGELFF. DNA of the CDR3: TGTGCCAGCAGCTTAGTGTCCGTCGGGGAGCTGTTTTTT.

The chain recombines TRBV7-3 with TRBJ1-3, with 7 nucleotides matching TRBD1. This CDR3 has 18 residues. The germline CDR1 and CDR2 sequences are SGHTA and FQGTGA. Germline trimming cut 5 bases from V and 0 bases from J; bases unmatched to any gene: 13. Here the CDR3 DNA reads TGTGCCAGCAGCCCAAAGCCCTACAGGGGAGTCTCTGGAAACACCATATATTTT. Translation gives CASSPKPYRGVSGNTIYF.

The CDR3 DNA reads TGTGCCAGCAGTGAAGGGACGGACCAAGAGACCCAGTACTTC. Amino acids: CASSEGTDQETQYF. The J gene is TRBJ2-5, the V gene TRBV25-1; D assignment may be TRBD1 or TRBD2 (5 bases each). The CDR3 covers 14 residues. Between the trimmed V and J ends, which lost 2 bases and 0 bases, there was a span of 7 bases. CDR1 and CDR2 (germline): MGHDK, SYGVNS.

V gene TRBV30 combines with J gene TRBJ1-5; TRBD1 might be the D (5 bases). V lost 5 bases and J 6 bases, leaving 17 bases between the germline ends. The CDR3 runs to 14 residues. Germline CDR1 reads GTSNPN; CDR2 reads SVGIG (reference sequence). CDR3 nucleotide sequence: TGTGCCTGGGCTGTTGGGGGGATGGGTCAGCCCCAGCATTTT. Encoded protein: CAWAVGGMGQPQHF. Variable domain in full (rest from reference TRBV30 and TRBJ1-5): SQTIHQWPATLVQPVGSPLSLECTVEGTSNPNLYWYRQAAGRGLQLLFYSVGIGQISSEVPQNLSASRPQDRQFILSSKKLLLSDSGFYLCAWAVGGMGQPQHFGDGTRLSIL.

V gene TRBV4-2 combines with J gene TRBJ2-5; 8 bases match TRBD1. Near its end, the DNA agrees better with TRBJ2-7, so the J call may be wrong. The CDR3 is 15 amino acids. Germline V gives CDR1 LGHNA, CDR2 YNFKEQ. The DNA for the CDR3 is TGTGCCAGCAGCCACCTGGACAGGGTACCGGACGAGCAGTACTTC. Its protein product is CASSHLDRVPDEQYF.

CDR3 nucleotide sequence: TGTGCCAGCAGTTTGGGTCTGGGTGAGGTATCCGGGGAGCTGTTTTTT. The encoded protein is CASSLGLGEVSGELFF. The chain couples TRBV27 to TRBJ2-2; unclear D gene. Trimming pared 3 bases from V and 6 bases from J, leaving 17 bases between. This CDR3 has 16 residues. The germline CDR1 and CDR2 sequences are MNHEY and SMNVEV (reference sequence).

On this clonotype: This may come from a read error, since a much larger clone is one base off. The chain couples TRBV2 to TRBJ2-7; unclear D gene. This CDR3 is 10 amino acids long. Trimming pared 5 bases from V and 6 bases from J, leaving 5 bases between. Germline values: CDR1 SNHLY, CDR2 FYNNEI. CDR3 DNA sequence: TGTGCCAGCAGTACTTTCGAGCAGTACTTC. Encoded protein: CASSTFEQYF.